The clone carrying this T cell receptor (beta chain) came up a few times. The method was immunoSEQ multiplex PCR; TCRdb's version includes in-frame clones alone and lacks a portion of them. There are 250,000 or so clones in the sample; around 87% occur only once, and 7.1% lies in the top ten. The CDR3 totals 16 residues. Germline CDR1 KGHSH, CDR2 LQKENI. With V trimmed by 10 bases and J by 0 bases, 13 bases remained unmatched. These data belong to a study of blood T cell repertoires in COVID-19. The rearrangement joins TRBV18 to TRBJ1-2; 8 bases fit TRBD1. The sequence derives from a woman in her 70s with active or convalescent COVID-19. The specimen was peripheral blood. CDR3 nucleotide sequence: TGTGCCACCCAGGGACAGGAACCCGACACTAACTATGGCTACACCTTC. This sequence encodes CATQGQEPDTNYGYTF.